The 28 T cell receptor beta chains below all came from one sample that was sequenced in a study of monozygotic twins with inflammatory bowel disease. TCRdb re-called the 5' RACE reads; every CDR3 protein appears as one record, without DNA. This table lists some 130,000 distinct CDR3 sequences. The sequenced sample consisted of blood. All receptors come from a human donor with ulcerative colitis or Crohn's disease, or a healthy co-twin of an affected twin (not recorded which).

The chain combines TRBV4-2 with TRBJ2-1; TCRdb designates TRBD2, a call that cannot be tested without DNA. The CDR3 has 16 amino acids. Germline-derived CDR1 and CDR2 are LGHNA and YNFKEQ. CDR3 sequence reads: CASSQDRLAGGGEQFF.

The CDR3 protein is CASSLNPGQGYEQYF. The rearrangement joins TRBV7-3 to TRBJ2-7; the D call of TRBD1 rests on TCRdb alone, since no DNA is present to check it. Germline CDR1 reads SGHTA; CDR2 reads FQGTGA. The length of the CDR3 is 15 residues.

This chain joins TRBV27 and TRBJ1-2. Germline-derived CDR1 and CDR2 are MNHEY and SMNVEV (reference sequence). This CDR3 is 13 amino acids long. CDR3 amino acids: CASSLADEGGYTF.

The chain uses TRBV27 and TRBJ1-2; TCRdb designates TRBD1, a call that cannot be tested without DNA. CDR1 and CDR2 (germline): MNHEY, SMNVEV (reference sequence). The CDR3 is 14 amino acids. The chain's CDR3 is CASSVTQGLYGYTF.

The chain recombines TRBV6-2 or TRBV6-3 with TRBJ1-2; TCRdb's D call of TRBD1 is untestable without DNA. The CDR3 spans 13 residues. Germline-derived CDR1 and CDR2 are MNHEY and SVGEGT. CDR3 region: CASRKQGSGGYTF.

The chain links TRBV20-1 to TRBJ2-1; TCRdb picks TRBD1, but there is no DNA to check that call. This CDR3 comprises 17 residues. Per germline, CDR1 DFQATT and CDR2 SNEGSKA (reference sequence). The CDR3 region is CSATGTASGATDYEQFF.

The V and J genes are TRBV4-2 and TRBJ2-1; the D gene TCRdb calls, TRBD2, cannot be checked with no DNA. There are 16 residues in the CDR3. Per germline, CDR1 LGHNA and CDR2 YNFKEQ. This CDR3 is CASSQPGLAASREQFF.

The genes are TRBV20-1 and TRBJ2-5; absent DNA, TCRdb's TRBD2 call cannot be checked. The germline CDR1 and CDR2 sequences are DFQATT and SNEGSKA (reference sequence). The CDR3 extends over 17 amino acids. This CDR3 reads CSARDLRREGGQETQYF.

The genes are TRBV18 and TRBJ1-4; no DNA is available, so the TRBD1 call from TCRdb remains unchecked. CDR3 length: 14 amino acids. From germline, CDR1 is KGHSH and CDR2 LQKENI. CDR3 protein: CASSPSLQDLKLFF.

The chain recombines TRBV21-1 with TRBJ2-1; with no DNA, the TCRdb D assignment of TRBD1 cannot be verified. TRBV21-1 is noted as a pseudogene. The CDR3 contains 12 residues. Here the CDR3 reads CASAPTDNEQFF.

V and J are TRBV7-9 and TRBJ1-6; the D gene TCRdb calls, TRBD1, cannot be checked with no DNA. Looked up from germline, CDR1 is SEHNR and CDR2 is FQNEAQ (reference sequence). This CDR3 is 15 amino acids long. The CDR3 sequence is CASSVARDGNSPLHF.

The chain joins TRBV7-8 to TRBJ1-1; TCRdb outputs TRBD1, but without DNA this stays unchecked. CDR3 length: 12 amino acids. The germline V gene encodes CDR1 SGHVS and CDR2 FQNEAQ. The CDR3 loop reads CASTTGGPEAFF.

The chain recombines TRBV20-1 with TRBJ2-3; there is no DNA to check the TCRdb D call of TRBD1. This CDR3 comprises 14 residues. CDR1 is DFQATT and CDR2 is SNEGSKA in the germline V gene (reference sequence). CDR3 in amino acids: CSAPTGESTDTQYF.

This chain links TRBV20-1 with TRBJ1-5; TCRdb's D call of TRBD1 is untestable without DNA. CDR1 is DFQATT and CDR2 is SNEGSKA in the germline V gene (reference sequence). The CDR3 runs to 13 residues. CDR3: CSASVHGGQPQHF.

The chain uses TRBV15 and TRBJ1-5; the TRBD1 assignment by TCRdb is unverifiable without DNA. CDR3 length: 11 residues. The germline CDR1 and CDR2 sequences are LNHNV and YYDKDF (reference sequence). The CDR3 protein is CATSRAGDQHF. The complete variable domain, with remaining parts taken from reference TRBV15 and TRBJ1-5, reads DAMVIQNPRYQVTQFGKPVTLSCSQTLNHNVMYWYQQKSSQAPKLLFHYYDKDFNNEADTPDNFQSRRPNTSFCFLDIRSPGLGDTAMYLCATSRAGDQHFGDGTRLSIL.

The chain carries TRBV7-2 and TRBJ2-7; TCRdb outputs TRBD1, but without DNA this stays unchecked. Germline lookup yields CDR1 SGHTA and CDR2 FQGNSA. The CDR3 runs to 14 residues. CDR3 sequence: CASSLTGIGYEQYF.

The chain carries TRBV5-1 and TRBJ2-3; TCRdb calls TRBD2, which cannot be checked without DNA. The germline V gene encodes CDR1 SGHRS and CDR2 YFSETQ. The CDR3 has 16 residues. The CDR3 spells CASSLDAGAIPDTQYF.

V usage is TRBV5-1 and J usage is TRBJ2-7; TCRdb outputs TRBD1, but without DNA this stays unchecked. The germline gives CDR1 SGHRS, CDR2 YFSETQ. The CDR3 sequence is 14 residues long. CDR3 amino acids: CATMKGQGANEQYF.

CDR3 in amino acids: CSARDLVSYNEQFF. V usage is TRBV20-1 and J usage is TRBJ2-1. The CDR3 covers 14 residues. The germline V gene has CDR1 DFQATT and CDR2 SNEGSKA (reference sequence).

The chain combines TRBV6-5 with TRBJ1-2; TCRdb proposes TRBD1, but this gene call is untestable without DNA. Germline-derived CDR1 and CDR2 are MNHEY and SVGAGI. The CDR3 loop spans 11 amino acids. CDR3 sequence: CASRAAEGYTF.

Here the CDR3 reads CSVTGLVTDTQYF. J is TRBJ2-3 and V is TRBV29-1; TCRdb names TRBD2, which stays unverified in the absence of DNA. This CDR3 has 13 amino acids. Germline V CDR1 and CDR2: SQVTM, ANQGSEA.

The chain uses TRBV7-2 and TRBJ2-3. Germline V CDR1 and CDR2: SGHTA, FQGNSA. CDR3 length: 14 amino acids. CDR3 sequence: CAFRRPDITDTQYF. The whole variable domain, remainder taken from reference TRBV7-2 and TRBJ2-3, is GAGVSQSPSNKVTEKGKDVELRCDPISGHTALYWYRQSLGQGLEFLIYFQGNSAPDKSGLPSDRFSAERTGGSVSTLTIQRTQQEDSAVYLCAFRRPDITDTQYFGPGTRLTVL.

The rearrangement links TRBV6-5 to TRBJ1-2; lacking DNA, the TRBD1 call made by TCRdb goes unchecked. This CDR3 is built from 13 residues. The germline gives CDR1 MNHEY, CDR2 SVGAGI. The chain's CDR3 is CASSSPGTGGYTF.

The gene calls are TRBV11-2 and TRBJ2-4; TCRdb reports TRBD1, a call that lacks DNA to check it against. Germline CDR1 and CDR2: SGHAT and FQNNGV. The CDR3 length is 14 residues. The CDR3 is CASSATTGWRIQYF.

V and J are TRBV6-4 and TRBJ2-1. The germline V gene has CDR1 MRHNA and CDR2 SNTAGT. This CDR3 is 14 amino acids long. CDR3 loop: CASSGQTLGGEQFF.

This chain links TRBV3-1 with TRBJ1-1. The germline CDR1 and CDR2 sequences are LGHDT and YNNKEL (reference sequence). The CDR3 consists of 12 residues. The CDR3 protein is CASSQDWQKAFF.

CDR3 region: CASSPTGVEGNEQFF. The rearrangement joins TRBV18 to TRBJ2-1. The CDR3 totals 15 residues. Germline V gene data show CDR1 as KGHSH and CDR2 as LQKENI.

J is TRBJ2-7 and V is TRBV12-3 or TRBV12-4; TCRdb's D gene call, TRBD1, goes unchecked for lack of DNA. This CDR3 region has 15 residues. The CDR3 protein is CASSLWTGEVGEQYF.